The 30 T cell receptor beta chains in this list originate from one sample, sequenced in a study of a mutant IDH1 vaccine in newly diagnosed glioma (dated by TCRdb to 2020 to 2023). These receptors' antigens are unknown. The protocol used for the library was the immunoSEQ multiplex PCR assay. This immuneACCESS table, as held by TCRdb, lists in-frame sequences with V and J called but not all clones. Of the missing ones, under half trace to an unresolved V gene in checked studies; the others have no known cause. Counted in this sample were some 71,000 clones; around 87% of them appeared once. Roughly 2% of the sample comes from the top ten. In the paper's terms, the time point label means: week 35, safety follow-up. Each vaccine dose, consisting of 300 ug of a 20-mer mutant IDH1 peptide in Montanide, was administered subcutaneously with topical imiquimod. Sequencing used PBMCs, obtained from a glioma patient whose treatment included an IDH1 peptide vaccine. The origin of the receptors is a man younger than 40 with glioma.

The CDR3 spells CASSLGPGTGGHEQYF. In DNA, the CDR3 is TGTGCCAGCAGCTTGGGCCCCGGGACAGGGGGCCACGAGCAGTACTTC. The chain has TRBV5-6 and TRBJ2-7; TRBD1 matches 12 bases. CDR3 length: 16 amino acids. In germline, CDR1 is SGHDT, CDR2 YYEEEE. Trimming cost V 0 bases and J 5 bases; bases outside gene matches: 6.

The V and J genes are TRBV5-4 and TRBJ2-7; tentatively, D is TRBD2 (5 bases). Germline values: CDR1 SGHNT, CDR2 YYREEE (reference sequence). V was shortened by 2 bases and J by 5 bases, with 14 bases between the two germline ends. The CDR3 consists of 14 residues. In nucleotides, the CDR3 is TGTGCCAGCAGCTTTGCGACGGGGAGACACGAGCAGTACTTC. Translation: CASSFATGRHEQYF.

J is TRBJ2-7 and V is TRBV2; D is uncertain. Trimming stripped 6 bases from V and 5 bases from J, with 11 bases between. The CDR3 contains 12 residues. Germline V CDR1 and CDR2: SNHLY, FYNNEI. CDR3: CASSTSPHEQYF. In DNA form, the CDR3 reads TGTGCCAGCAGCACCTCCCCGCACGAGCAGTACTTC.

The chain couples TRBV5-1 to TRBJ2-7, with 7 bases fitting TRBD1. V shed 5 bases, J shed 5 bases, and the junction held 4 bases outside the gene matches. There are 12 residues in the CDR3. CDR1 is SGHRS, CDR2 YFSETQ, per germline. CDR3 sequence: CASSRQGHEQYF. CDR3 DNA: TGCGCCAGCAGTCGACAGGGTCACGAGCAGTACTTC. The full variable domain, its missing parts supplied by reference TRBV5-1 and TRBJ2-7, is KAGVTQTPRYLIKTRGQQVTLSCSPISGHRSVSWYQQTPGQGLQFLFEYFSETQRNKGNFPGRFSGRQFSNSRSEMNVSTLELGDSALYLCASSRQGHEQYFGPGTRLTVT.

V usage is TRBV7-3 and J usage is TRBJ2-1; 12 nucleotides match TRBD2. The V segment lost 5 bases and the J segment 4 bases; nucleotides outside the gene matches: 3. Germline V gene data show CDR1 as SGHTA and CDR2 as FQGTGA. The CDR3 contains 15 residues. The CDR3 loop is CASSRGLAGYNEQFF. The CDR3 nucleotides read TGTGCCAGCAGCCGGGGACTAGCGGGTTACAATGAGCAGTTCTTC.

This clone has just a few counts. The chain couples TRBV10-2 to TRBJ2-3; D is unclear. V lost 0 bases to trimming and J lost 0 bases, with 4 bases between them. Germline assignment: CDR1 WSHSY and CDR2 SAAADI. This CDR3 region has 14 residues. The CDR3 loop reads CASSESTSTDTQYF. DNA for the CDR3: TGCGCCAGCAGTGAGTCGACTAGCACAGATACGCAGTATTTT.

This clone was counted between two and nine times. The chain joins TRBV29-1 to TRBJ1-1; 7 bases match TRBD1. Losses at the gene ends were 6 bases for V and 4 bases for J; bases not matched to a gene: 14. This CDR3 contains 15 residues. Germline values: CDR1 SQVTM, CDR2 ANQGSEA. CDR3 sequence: CSVSTGSVDSTEAFF. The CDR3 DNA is TGCAGCGTCTCGACAGGGAGTGTCGATAGCACTGAAGCTTTCTTT.

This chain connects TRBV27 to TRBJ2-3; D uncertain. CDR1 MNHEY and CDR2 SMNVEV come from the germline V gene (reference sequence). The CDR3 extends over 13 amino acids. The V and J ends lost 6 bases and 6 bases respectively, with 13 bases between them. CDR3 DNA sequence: TGTGCCAGCAGCCTCTTACAAGGCGATACGCAGTATTTT. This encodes CASSLLQGDTQYF.

CDR3 sequence (DNA): TGTGCCAGCAGCCCTCGGGGACAGGGAAAAGAGACCCAGTACTTC. Its translation is CASSPRGQGKETQYF. The V and J genes are TRBV11-1 and TRBJ2-5; 9 bases are a match to TRBD1. Looked up from germline, CDR1 is SGHAT and CDR2 is FQDESV (reference sequence). The CDR3 sequence is 15 residues long. J was trimmed by 3 bases and V by 5 bases; bases with no gene match: 7.

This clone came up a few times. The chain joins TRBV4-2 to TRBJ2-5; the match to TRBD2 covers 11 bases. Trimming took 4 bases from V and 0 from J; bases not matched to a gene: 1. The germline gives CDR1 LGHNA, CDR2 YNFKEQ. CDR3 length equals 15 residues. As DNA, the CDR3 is TGTGCCAGCAGCCTACTAGCGGGGGACCAAGAGACCCAGTACTTC. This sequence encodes CASSLLAGDQETQYF.

DNA for the CDR3: TGCGCCAGCAGCGGGACAGGGGGTGACTACGAGCAGTACTTC. This gives the protein CASSGTGGDYEQYF. The genes are TRBV5-1 and TRBJ2-7, with 11 bases that match TRBD1. Trimming cost V 4 bases and J 3 bases; bases outside gene matches: 3. The germline CDR1 and CDR2 sequences are SGHRS and YFSETQ. The CDR3 covers 14 residues.

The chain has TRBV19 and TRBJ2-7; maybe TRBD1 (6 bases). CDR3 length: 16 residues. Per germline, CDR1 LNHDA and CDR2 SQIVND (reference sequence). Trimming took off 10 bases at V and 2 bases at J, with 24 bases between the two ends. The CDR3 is CATTQGGHNMPYEQYF. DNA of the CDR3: TGTGCCACCACCCAAGGGGGACACAATATGCCCTACGAGCAGTACTTC. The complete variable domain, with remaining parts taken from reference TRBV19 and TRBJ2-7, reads DGGITQSPKYLFRKEGQNVTLSCEQNLNHDAMYWYRQDPGQGLRLIYYSQIVNDFQKGDIAEGYSVSREKKESFPLTVTSAQKNPTAFYLCATTQGGHNMPYEQYFGPGTRLTVT.

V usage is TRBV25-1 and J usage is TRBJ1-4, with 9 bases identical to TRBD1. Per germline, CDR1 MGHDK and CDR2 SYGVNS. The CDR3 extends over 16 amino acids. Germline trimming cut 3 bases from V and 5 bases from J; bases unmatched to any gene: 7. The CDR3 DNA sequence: TGTGCCAGCAGTGAGTTGACAGGGGGTATGAATGAAAAACTGTTTTTT. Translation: CASSELTGGMNEKLFF. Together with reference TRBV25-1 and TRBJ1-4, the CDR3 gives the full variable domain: EADIYQTPRYLVIGTGKKITLECSQTMGHDKMYWYQQDPGMELHLIHYSYGVNSTEKGDLSSESTVSRIRTEHFPLTLESARPSHTSQYLCASSELTGGMNEKLFFGSGTQLSVL.

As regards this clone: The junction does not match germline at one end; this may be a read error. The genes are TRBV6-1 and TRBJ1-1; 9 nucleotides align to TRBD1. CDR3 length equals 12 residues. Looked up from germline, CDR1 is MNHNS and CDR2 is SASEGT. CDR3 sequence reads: CASTRDREKLIF. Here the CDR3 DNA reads TGTGCCAGTACACGGGACAGGGAGAAGCTAATCTTT.

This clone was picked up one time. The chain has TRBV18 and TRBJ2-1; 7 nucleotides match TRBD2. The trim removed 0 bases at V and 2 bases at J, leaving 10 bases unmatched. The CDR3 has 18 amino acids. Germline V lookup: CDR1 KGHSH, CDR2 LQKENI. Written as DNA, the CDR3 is TGTGCCAGCTCACCACCGGTGGCTAGCGGCGATGCCTACAATGAGCAGTTCTTC. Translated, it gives CASSPPVASGDAYNEQFF.

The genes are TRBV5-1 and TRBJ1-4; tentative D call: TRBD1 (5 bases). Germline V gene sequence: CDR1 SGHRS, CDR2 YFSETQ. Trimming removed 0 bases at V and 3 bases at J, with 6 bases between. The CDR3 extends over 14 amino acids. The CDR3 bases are TGCGCCAGCAGCTTGGGGGGCTCTAATGAAAAACTGTTTTTT. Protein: CASSLGGSNEKLFF.

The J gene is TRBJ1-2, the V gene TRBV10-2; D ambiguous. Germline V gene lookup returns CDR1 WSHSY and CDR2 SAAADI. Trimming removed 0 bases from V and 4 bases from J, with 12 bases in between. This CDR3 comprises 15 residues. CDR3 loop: CASSESQRGSYGYTF. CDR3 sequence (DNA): TGCGCCAGCAGTGAGTCCCAGAGAGGGAGCTATGGCTACACCTTC.

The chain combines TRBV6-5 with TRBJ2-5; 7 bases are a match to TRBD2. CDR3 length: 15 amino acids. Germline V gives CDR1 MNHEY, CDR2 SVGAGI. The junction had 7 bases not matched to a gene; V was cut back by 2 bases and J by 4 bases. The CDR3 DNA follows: TGTGCCAGCAGTTACGGAGCGGGAAGGGGAGAGACCCAGTACTTC. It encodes CASSYGAGRGETQYF.

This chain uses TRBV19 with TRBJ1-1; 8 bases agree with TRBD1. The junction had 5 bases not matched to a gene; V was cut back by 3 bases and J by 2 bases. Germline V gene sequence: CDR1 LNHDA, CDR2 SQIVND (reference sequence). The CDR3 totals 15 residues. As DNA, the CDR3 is TGTGCCAGTAGTATGACCGGGACAGGTAACACTGAAGCTTTCTTT. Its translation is CASSMTGTGNTEAFF.

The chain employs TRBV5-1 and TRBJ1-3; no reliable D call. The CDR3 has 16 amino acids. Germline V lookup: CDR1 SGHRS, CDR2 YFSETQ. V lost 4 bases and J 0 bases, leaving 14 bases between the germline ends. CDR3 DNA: TGCGCCAGCAGCCCGATCGGACCTCTCTCTGGAAACACCATATATTTT. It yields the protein CASSPIGPLSGNTIYF.

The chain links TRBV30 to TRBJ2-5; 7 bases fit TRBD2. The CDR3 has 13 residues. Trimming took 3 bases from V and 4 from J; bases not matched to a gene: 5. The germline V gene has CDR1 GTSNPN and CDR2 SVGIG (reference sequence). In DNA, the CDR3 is TGTGCCTGGAGCGCGGGAGTTAGAGAGACCCAGTACTTC. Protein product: CAWSAGVRETQYF.

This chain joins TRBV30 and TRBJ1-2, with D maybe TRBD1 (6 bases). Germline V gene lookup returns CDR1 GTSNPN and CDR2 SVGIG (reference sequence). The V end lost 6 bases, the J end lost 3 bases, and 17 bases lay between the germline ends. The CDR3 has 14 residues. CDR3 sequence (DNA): TGTGCCTGCCCTCCCAGGGGCAGGGACTATGGCTACACCTTC. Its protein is CACPPRGRDYGYTF.

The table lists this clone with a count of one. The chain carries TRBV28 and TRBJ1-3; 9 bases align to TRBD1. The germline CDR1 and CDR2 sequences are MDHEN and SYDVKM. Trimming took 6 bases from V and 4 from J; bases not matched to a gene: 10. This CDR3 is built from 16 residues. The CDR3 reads CASSPDRGSHGNTIYF. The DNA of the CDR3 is TGTGCCAGCAGCCCAGACAGGGGGTCTCACGGAAACACCATATATTTT.

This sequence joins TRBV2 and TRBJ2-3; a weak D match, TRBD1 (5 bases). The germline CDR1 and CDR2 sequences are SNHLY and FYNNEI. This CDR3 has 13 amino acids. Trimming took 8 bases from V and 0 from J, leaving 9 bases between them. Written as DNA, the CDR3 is TGTGCCAGCGGCAGGGATAGCACAGATACGCAGTATTTT. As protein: CASGRDSTDTQYF. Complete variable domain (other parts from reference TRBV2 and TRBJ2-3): EPEVTQTPSHQVTQMGQEVILRCVPISNHLYFYWYRQILGQKVEFLVSFYNNEISEKSEIFDDQFSVERPDGSNFTLKIRSTKLEDSAMYFCASGRDSTDTQYFGPGTRLTVL.

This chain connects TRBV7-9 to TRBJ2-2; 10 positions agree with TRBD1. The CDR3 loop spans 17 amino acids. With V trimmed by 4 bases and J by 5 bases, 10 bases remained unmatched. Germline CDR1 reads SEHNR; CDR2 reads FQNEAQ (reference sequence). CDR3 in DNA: TGTGCCAGCAGCTCCCGGGACAGGGGCATCCGGACCGGGGAGCTGTTTTTT. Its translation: CASSSRDRGIRTGELFF. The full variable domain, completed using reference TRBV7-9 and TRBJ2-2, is DTGVSQNPRHKITKRGQNVTFRCDPISEHNRLYWYRQTLGQGPEFLTYFQNEAQLEKSRLLSDRFSAERPKGSFSTLEIQRTEQGDSAMYLCASSSRDRGIRTGELFFGEGSRLTVL.

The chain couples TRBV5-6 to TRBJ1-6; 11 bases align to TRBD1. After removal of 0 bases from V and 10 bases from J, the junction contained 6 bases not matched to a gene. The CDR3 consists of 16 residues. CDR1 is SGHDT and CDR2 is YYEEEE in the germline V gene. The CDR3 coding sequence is TGTGCCAGCAGCTTGGCCTATAGGACAGGGGGCTCACCCCTCCACTTT. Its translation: CASSLAYRTGGSPLHF.

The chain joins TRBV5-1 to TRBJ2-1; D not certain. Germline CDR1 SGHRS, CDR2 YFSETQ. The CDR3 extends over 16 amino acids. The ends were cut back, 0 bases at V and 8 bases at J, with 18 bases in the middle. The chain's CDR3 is CASSLGSGAALDEQFF. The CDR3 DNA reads TGCGCCAGCAGCTTGGGATCGGGCGCAGCACTTGATGAGCAGTTCTTC.

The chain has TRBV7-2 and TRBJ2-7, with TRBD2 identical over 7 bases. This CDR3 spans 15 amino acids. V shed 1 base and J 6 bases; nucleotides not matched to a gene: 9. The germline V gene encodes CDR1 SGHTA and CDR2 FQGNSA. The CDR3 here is CASSLVAGRDGEQYF. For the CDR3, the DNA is TGTGCCAGCAGCTTAGTTGCAGGGAGGGACGGCGAGCAGTACTTC.

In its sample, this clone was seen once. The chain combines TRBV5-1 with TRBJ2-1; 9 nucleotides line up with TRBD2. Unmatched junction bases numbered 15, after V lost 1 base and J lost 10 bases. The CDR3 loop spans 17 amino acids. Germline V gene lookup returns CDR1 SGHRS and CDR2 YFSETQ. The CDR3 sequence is CASSLLISSSGINEQFF. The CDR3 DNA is TGCGCCAGCAGCTTGTTGATATCGTCTAGCGGGATCAACGAGCAGTTCTTC.

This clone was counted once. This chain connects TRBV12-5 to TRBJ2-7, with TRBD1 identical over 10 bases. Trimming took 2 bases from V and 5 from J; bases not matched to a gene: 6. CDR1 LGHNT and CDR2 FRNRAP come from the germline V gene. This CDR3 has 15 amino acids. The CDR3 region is CASGLLGTGANEQYF. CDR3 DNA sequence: TGTGCTAGTGGTTTGTTAGGGACAGGGGCCAACGAGCAGTACTTC. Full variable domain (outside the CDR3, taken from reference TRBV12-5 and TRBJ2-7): DARVTQTPRHKVTEMGQEVTMRCQPILGHNTVFWYRQTMMQGLELLAYFRNRAPLDDSGMPKDRFSAEMPDATLATLKIQPSEPRDSAVYFCASGLLGTGANEQYFGPGTRLTVT.